This T cell receptor (beta chain) originates from a study of regulatory T cells in long-lasting Graves disease. Investigators prepared the TCR beta libraries by applying iRepertoire HTBI primers and Arm-PCR of CDR3 regions. MiXCR, run by TCRdb on the multiplex PCR reads, gives a single entry per CDR3 protein. Found here are about 620,000 distinct CDR3 sequences, 16% of them singletons; the top ten hold 18%. V shed 0 bases and J shed 4 bases, with 14 bases lying between them. This CDR3 region has 16 residues. The V gene's germline CDR1 is SGHNT and CDR2 YYREEE (reference sequence). This clonotype was observed a few times. Regarding time point: newly diagnosed GD, antithyroid drugs for less than 3 months. The TCR library was prepared using RNA isolated from PBMCs. The same sample was also used in a study of T cells in Graves' hyperthyroidism and ophthalmopathy. That source reports: Most clonotypes expanded in thyroid above 0.001 were likewise present in blood.

The sample was peripheral blood mononuclear cells (PBMCs), taken at new diagnosis, from a patient treated with antithyroid drugs. The genes are TRBV5-4 and TRBJ2-4; possible D gene TRBD2, 6 bases. The receptor comes from a woman in her twenties or thirties with Graves disease. The CDR3 region is CASSLDGGASKNIQYF. The CDR3, as DNA: TGTGCCAGCAGCTTGGACGGGGGAGCGTCGAAAAACATTCAGTACTTC. The variable domain in full, completed from reference TRBV5-4 and TRBJ2-4, reads ETGVTQSPTHLIKTRGQQVTLRCSSQSGHNTVSWYQQALGQGPQFIFQYYREEENGRGNFPPRFSGLQFPNYSSELNVNALELDDSALYLCASSLDGGASKNIQYFGAGTRLSVL.